This entry concerns a single TCR beta chain. The antigen is not known. The record originates from a study of identifying expanded T cells in peripheral blood. Study results and limitations: Clone count variance between approximately two-week samples rose with total template count. Technical replicates showed 0.9 to 1.5 changed clones; two weeks roughly 16; four weeks 19.

Clones were sequenced by immunoSEQ multiplex PCR, and TCRdb holds only the in-frame ones, with some missing. The sample lists around 120,000 clones; approximately 86% were seen once. This CDR3 is built from 16 residues. Losses at the gene ends were 6 bases for V and 4 bases for J; bases not matched to a gene: 8. Germline CDR1 reads LGHNT; CDR2 reads FRNRAP. During the collection period, no donor immune events like infections were recorded. The chain joins TRBV12-5 to TRBJ2-2, with TRBD2 matching over 10 bases. The TCR was taken from a person aged 18 to 75 in good health. Sequenced input: blood. In DNA, the CDR3 is TGTGCTAGTGGGAAAAATAGCGGGGGGCTCACCGGGGAGCTGTTTTTT. Its protein product is CASGKNSGGLTGELFF.